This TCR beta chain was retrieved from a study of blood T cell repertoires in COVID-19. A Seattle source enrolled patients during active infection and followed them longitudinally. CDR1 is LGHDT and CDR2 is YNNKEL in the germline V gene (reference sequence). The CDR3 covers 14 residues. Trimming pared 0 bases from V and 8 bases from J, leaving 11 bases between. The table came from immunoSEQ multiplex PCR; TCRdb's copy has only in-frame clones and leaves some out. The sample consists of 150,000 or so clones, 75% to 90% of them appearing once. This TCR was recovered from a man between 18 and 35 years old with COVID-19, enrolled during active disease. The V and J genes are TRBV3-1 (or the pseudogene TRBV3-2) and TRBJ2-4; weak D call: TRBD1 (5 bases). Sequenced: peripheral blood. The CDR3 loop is CASSQDVVQDIQYF. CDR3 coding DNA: TGTGCCAGCAGCCAAGATGTGGTACAGGACATTCAGTACTTC.